This paragraph covers one T cell receptor beta chain sequence. Its antigen is not identified. The data are from a study of shared clonotypes between healthy human individuals. Study context: Per donor, CD8 memory used one plate, CD8 naive used two, CD4 memory used three and CD4 naive used three. The study, taken as a whole, reports: The study found roughly 5.3% of naive CD4 clonotypes shared across four donors.

The authors divided CD4+ cells into CD45RA+ naive and CD45RA-negative memory subsets. The CDR3 consists of 15 residues. J lost 4 bases, V lost 5 bases, and 10 bases had no gene match. Germline lookup yields CDR1 MGHDK and CDR2 SYGVNS. Assay execution took place at the deep level. The method was immunoSEQ multiplex PCR; TCRdb's version includes in-frame clones alone and lacks a portion of them. The sample lists 950,000 to 1,300,000 clones, 65% to 75% seen once, with approximately 1.5% in the top ten. V gene TRBV25-1 combines with J gene TRBJ2-7; 8 nucleotides agree with TRBD2. The TCR sequence derives from a young man in good health. The sample was memory CD4+ T cells sorted from blood. Indicated subset: CD45RA-negative fraction. This chain's CDR3 is CASSKGSGRGYEQYF. In DNA form, the CDR3 reads TGTGCCAGCAGTAAGGGGAGCGGGAGAGGGTACGAGCAGTACTTC.